A selection of T cell receptor beta chains follows, all from one sample in a study of long-term antiretroviral therapy in people with HIV. The data were produced by immunoSEQ multiplex PCR, yet TCRdb's version contains in-frame clones alone and is incomplete. Among tens of thousands of clones listed, 70% to 90% were seen once. Here the sequenced sample was unsorted PBMCs, taken 1.2 years after starting antiretroviral therapy. The receptors here all came from a woman in her forties or fifties with HIV. CDR3s include the opening cysteine and the closing phenylalanine or tryptophan. Not every row has a clone size; where given, it reads once, few, many or a size class.

cdr3_aa: CASSPQSTDTQYF
j_call: TRBJ2-3
v_call: TRBV7-3
clone_size: NA

cdr3_aa: CATSRGGPARGYTF
j_call: TRBJ1-2
v_call: TRBV15
clone_size: NA

cdr3_aa: CASSSGHRQETQYF
j_call: TRBJ2-5
v_call: TRBV5-5
clone_size: NA

cdr3_aa: CSVQLAGGRIQETQYF
j_call: TRBJ2-5
v_call: TRBV29-1
clone_size: NA

cdr3_aa: CASSLGELGSGEQYF
j_call: TRBJ2-7
v_call: TRBV7-6
clone_size: NA

cdr3_aa: CASSLTGLNTGELFF
j_call: TRBJ2-2
v_call: TRBV27
clone_size: NA

cdr3_aa: CASRIQETQYF
j_call: TRBJ2-5
v_call: TRBV10-2
clone_size: NA

cdr3_aa: CASWPRGGEKLFF
j_call: TRBJ1-4
v_call: TRBV19
clone_size: NA

cdr3_aa: CSVVDTYNSPLHF
j_call: TRBJ1-6
v_call: TRBV29-1
clone_size: NA

cdr3_aa: CAWSLSADTQYF
j_call: TRBJ2-3
v_call: TRBV30
clone_size: NA

cdr3_aa: CAWSAQGAFAFF
j_call: TRBJ1-1
v_call: TRBV30
clone_size: NA

cdr3_aa: CASSYRLTGRVETQYF
j_call: TRBJ2-5
v_call: TRBV5-6
clone_size: NA

cdr3_aa: CASSAILNTEAFF
j_call: TRBJ1-1
v_call: TRBV5-4
clone_size: once

cdr3_aa: CASSLLTGGYNQPQHF
j_call: TRBJ1-5
v_call: TRBV7-9
clone_size: NA

cdr3_aa: CASSQVPDRVYEQYF
j_call: TRBJ2-7
v_call: TRBV4-1
clone_size: NA

cdr3_aa: CASSLAGGGGQETQYF
j_call: TRBJ2-5
v_call: TRBV7-2
clone_size: NA

cdr3_aa: CASSQGQREAFF
j_call: TRBJ1-1
v_call: TRBV4-1
clone_size: once

cdr3_aa: CASSFPSSYNEQFF
j_call: TRBJ2-1
v_call: TRBV5-6
clone_size: NA

cdr3_aa: CASSSRQETQYF
j_call: TRBJ2-5
v_call: TRBV7-2
clone_size: NA

cdr3_aa: CAWSGGPTYYEQYF
j_call: TRBJ2-7
v_call: TRBV30
clone_size: NA

cdr3_aa: CASSPGQGQNIQYF
j_call: TRBJ2-4
v_call: TRBV5-6
clone_size: NA

cdr3_aa: CAWSTGLNSPLHF
j_call: TRBJ1-6
v_call: TRBV30
clone_size: NA

cdr3_aa: CASTLLDEQFF
j_call: TRBJ2-1
v_call: TRBV27
clone_size: NA

cdr3_aa: CASSLPGRLQETQYF
j_call: TRBJ2-5
v_call: TRBV5-4
clone_size: NA

cdr3_aa: CASSRASGGDQETQYF
j_call: TRBJ2-5
v_call: TRBV4-1
clone_size: NA

cdr3_aa: CASSPWTSGGPSDTQYF
j_call: TRBJ2-3
v_call: TRBV25-1
clone_size: once

cdr3_aa: CASATGTGYGYTF
j_call: TRBJ1-2
v_call: TRBV6-1
clone_size: NA

cdr3_aa: CASSRRTAGSSEQYF
j_call: TRBJ2-7
v_call: TRBV5-4
clone_size: NA

cdr3_aa: CASSPGLQVGNTIYF
j_call: TRBJ1-3
v_call: TRBV7-9
clone_size: NA